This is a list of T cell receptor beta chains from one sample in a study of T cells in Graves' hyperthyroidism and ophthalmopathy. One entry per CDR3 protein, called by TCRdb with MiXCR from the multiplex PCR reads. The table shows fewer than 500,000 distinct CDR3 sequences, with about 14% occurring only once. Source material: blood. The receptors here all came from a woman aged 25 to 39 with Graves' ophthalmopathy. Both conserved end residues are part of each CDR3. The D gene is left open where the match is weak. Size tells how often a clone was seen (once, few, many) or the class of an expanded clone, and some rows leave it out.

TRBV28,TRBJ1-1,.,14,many,TGTGCCAGCCCCCCGACGCAGTCCAGCACTGAAGCTTTCTTT,CASPPTQSSTEAFF
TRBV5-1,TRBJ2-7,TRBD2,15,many,TGCGCCAGCAGCTACGGACTAGCGGGCACCTACGAGCAGTACTTC,CASSYGLAGTYEQYF
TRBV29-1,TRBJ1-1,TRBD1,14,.,TGCAGCGTTTCAACAGGGGGCAAGGGGACTGAAGCTTTCTTT,CSVSTGGKGTEAFF
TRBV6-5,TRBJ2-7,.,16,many,TGTGCCAGCAGTTACCCCGACGCGGAGGGTACCTACGAGCAGTACTTC,CASSYPDAEGTYEQYF
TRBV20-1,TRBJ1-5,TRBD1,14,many,TGCAGTGCTAGTGAGGGACAGTACAATCAGCCCCAGCATTTT,CSASEGQYNQPQHF
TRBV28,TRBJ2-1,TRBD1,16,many,TGTGCCAGCAGTTTATTTCTGGGACAGGGGAACAATGAGCAGTTCTTC,CASSLFLGQGNNEQFF
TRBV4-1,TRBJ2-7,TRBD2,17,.,TGCGCCAGCAGCCAAGATCTGCTAGCGGGGGGTGCGGTTGGGCAGTACTTC,CASSQDLLAGGAVGQYF
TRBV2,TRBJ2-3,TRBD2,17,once,TGTGCCAGCAGGTGGGGGAACACCGGGGGGAGCACAGATACGCAGTATTTT,CASRWGNTGGSTDTQYF
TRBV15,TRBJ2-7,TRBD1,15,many,TGTGCCACCAGCAGTGGACAGGGGGCTGTGTACGAGCAGTACTTC,CATSSGQGAVYEQYF
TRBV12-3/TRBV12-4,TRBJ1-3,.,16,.,TGTGCCAGCGGCCCCCCGGGGGTAAGCTCTGGAAACACCATATATTTT,CASGPPGVSSGNTIYF
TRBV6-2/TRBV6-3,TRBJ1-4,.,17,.,TGTGCCAGCAGTTACTCGACCCCAGGAGCAACTAATGAAAAACTGTTTTTT,CASSYSTPGATNEKLFF
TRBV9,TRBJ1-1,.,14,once,TGTGCCAGCAGCGTAGTGACGGGGTTGGCTGAAGCTTTCTTT,CASSVVTGLAEAFF
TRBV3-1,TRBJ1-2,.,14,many,TGTGCCAGCAGCCCGGACAGAGCTAACTATGGCTACACCTTC,CASSPDRANYGYTF
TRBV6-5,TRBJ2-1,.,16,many,TGTGCCAGCAGTTCTCGACTAGAGGTGCTCTACAATGAGCAGTTCTTC,CASSSRLEVLYNEQFF
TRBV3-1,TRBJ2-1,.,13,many,TGTGCCAGCAGCCCCGCAACGTACAATGAGCAGTTCTTC,CASSPATYNEQFF
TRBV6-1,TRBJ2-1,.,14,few,TGTGCCAGCAGCCGCCGGGTGATGGACAATGAGCAGTTCTTC,CASSRRVMDNEQFF
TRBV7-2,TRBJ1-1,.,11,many,TGTGCCAGCAGCTTATCTCCAGAAGCTTTCTTT,CASSLSPEAFF
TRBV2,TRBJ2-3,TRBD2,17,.,TGTGCCAGCAGTCCGTTTAGCGGGGGGGACTCCACAGATACGCAGTATTTT,CASSPFSGGDSTDTQYF
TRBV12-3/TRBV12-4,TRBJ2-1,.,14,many,TGTGCCAGCAGTGTAGGTACTAGGGACAATGAGCAGTTCTTC,CASSVGTRDNEQFF
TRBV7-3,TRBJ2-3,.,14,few,TGTGCCAGCGGCCGCGGGGGCGGCACAGATACGCAGTATTTT,CASGRGGGTDTQYF
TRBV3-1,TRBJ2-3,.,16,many,TGTGCCAGCAGCCCCGGACCCTACCCGCGAGGAGATACGCAGTATTTT,CASSPGPYPRGDTQYF
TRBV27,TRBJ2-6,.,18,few,TGTGCCAGCAGAATATCCGAGGGGCCTTACTCTGGGGCCAACGTCCTGACTTTC,CASRISEGPYSGANVLTF
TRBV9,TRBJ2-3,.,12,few,TGTGCCAGCAGCGCCTCTTCGGATACGCAGTATTTT,CASSASSDTQYF
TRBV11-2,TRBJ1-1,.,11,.,TGTGCCAGCAGCCGACACACTGAAGCTTCCTTT,CASSRHTEASF
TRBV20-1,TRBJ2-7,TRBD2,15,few,TGCAGTGCTATCCCTTTAGGGACTACCCACATCGAGCAGTACTTC,CSAIPLGTTHIEQYF
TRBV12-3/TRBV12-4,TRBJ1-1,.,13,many,TGTGCCAGCAGTTTAGGAGGAAACCCGGAAGCTTTCTTT,CASSLGGNPEAFF
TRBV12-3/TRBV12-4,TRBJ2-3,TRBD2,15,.,TGTGCCAGCAGTTCCCGAGCTAGCGGGGCAGATACGCAGTATTTT,CASSSRASGADTQYF
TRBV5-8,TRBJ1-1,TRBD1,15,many,TGTGCCAGCAGGCCCAGGGGGTTAATGAACACTGAAGCTTTCTTT,CASRPRGLMNTEAFF
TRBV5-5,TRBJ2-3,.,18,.,TGTGCCAGCAGCTCCTCTCCGGCCAGGGGATCTTCTTCAGATACGCAGTATTTT,CASSSSPARGSSSDTQYF
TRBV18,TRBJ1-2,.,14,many,TGTGCCAGCTCACCAAGTGTAACGGTATATGGCTACACCTTC,CASSPSVTVYGYTF
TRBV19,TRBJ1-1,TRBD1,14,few,TGTGCCAGTATTTCGACAGGGGGCTTGTATTGGGCTTTCTTT,CASISTGGLYWAFF
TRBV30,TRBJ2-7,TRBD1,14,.,TGTGCCTGGAGAGGACAGGGGACATTGTACGAGCAGTACTTC,CAWRGQGTLYEQYF
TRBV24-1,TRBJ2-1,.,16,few,TGTGCCACCAGTGGTTCCAGGTCCGGGCTCAGGGATGAGCAGTTCTTC,CATSGSRSGLRDEQFF
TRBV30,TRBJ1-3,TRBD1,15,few,TGTGCCTGGAGTTTGGGAGGGGGCGGCGGAAACACCATATATTTT,CAWSLGGGGGNTIYF
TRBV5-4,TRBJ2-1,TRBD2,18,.,TGTGCCAGCAGCGCGGGACTAGCGGGGCGAGGTTCCTACAATGAGCAGTTCTTC,CASSAGLAGRGSYNEQFF
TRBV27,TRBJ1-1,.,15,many,TGTGCCAGCAGTCCAAACCCGGGACAGAACACTGAAGCTTTCTTT,CASSPNPGQNTEAFF
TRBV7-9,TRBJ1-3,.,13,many,TGTGCCAGCAGCTACGACCCGGGGAACACCATATATTTT,CASSYDPGNTIYF
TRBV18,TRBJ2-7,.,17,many,TGTGCCAGCTCACGCGGCGAAGAGGGGACCCTAACTTACGAGCAGTACTTC,CASSRGEEGTLTYEQYF
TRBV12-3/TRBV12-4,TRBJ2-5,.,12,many,TGTGCCAGCAGTTCCAATGAGCGGACCCAGTACTTC,CASSSNERTQYF
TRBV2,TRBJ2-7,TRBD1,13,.,TGTGCCAGCAGTCACAGGGGTGGAGACGAGCAGCACTTC,CASSHRGGDEQHF
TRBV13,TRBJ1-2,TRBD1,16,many,TGTGCCAGCAGCCACTTACAGGGGGCGCTTCACTATGGCTACACCTTC,CASSHLQGALHYGYTF
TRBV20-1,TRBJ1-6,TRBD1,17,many,TGCAGTGCTAGAGACCCGGGACAGGGTTCTTTTGGCTCACCCCTCCACTTT,CSARDPGQGSFGSPLHF
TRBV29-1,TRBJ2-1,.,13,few,TGCAGCGTTTCTAGAACCGGGGTAGGCGAGCAGTTCTTC,CSVSRTGVGEQFF
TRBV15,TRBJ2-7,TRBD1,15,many,TGTGCCACCAGTCCGGGGACAGGCAATGCCTACGAGCAGTACTTC,CATSPGTGNAYEQYF
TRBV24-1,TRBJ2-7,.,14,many,TGTGCCACCAGTGATTTGTTACACCCCTACGAGCAGTACTTC,CATSDLLHPYEQYF
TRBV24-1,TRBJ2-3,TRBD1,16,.,TGTGCCACCAGTACAGGGGGCGAGGGTGGGACAGATACGCAGTATTTT,CATSTGGEGGTDTQYF
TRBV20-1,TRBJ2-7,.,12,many,TGCAGTGCTAGTGTCGGCCCCTACGAGCAGTACTTC,CSASVGPYEQYF
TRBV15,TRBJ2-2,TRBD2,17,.,TGTGCCACCAGCCGAGGAGGGAGCGGGGGTCCCTTCCGGGAGCTGTTTTTT,CATSRGGSGGPFRELFF
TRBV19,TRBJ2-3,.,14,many,TGTGCCAGTAGTCAGCTCTCTAGCACAGATACGCAGTATTTT,CASSQLSSTDTQYF
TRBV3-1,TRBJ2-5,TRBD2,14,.,TGTGCCAGCAGCCAACTAGCGGATCAAGAGACCCAGTACTTC,CASSQLADQETQYF
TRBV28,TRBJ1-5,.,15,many,TGTGCCAGTGGGACTGTCCGCCGGCAAAAGCAGCCCCAGCATTTT,CASGTVRRQKQPQHF
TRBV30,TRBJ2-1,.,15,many,TGTGCCTGGAGTGTATCGGCACTTTTGGTAGGTGAGCAGTTCTTC,CAWSVSALLVGEQFF
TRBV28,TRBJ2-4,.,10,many,TGTGCCAGTGGGGTGGTCATTCAGTACTTC,CASGVVIQYF
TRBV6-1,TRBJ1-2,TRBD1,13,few,TGTGCCAGCAGCGAGACAGGGGTGGATGGCTACACCTTC,CASSETGVDGYTF
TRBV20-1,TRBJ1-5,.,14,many,TGCAGTGCTAGTGAGGGGAGTAGCAATCAGCCCCAGCATTTT,CSASEGSSNQPQHF
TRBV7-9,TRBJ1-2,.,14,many,TGTGCCAGCAGCCTATACCTGGGGGTGAGCGGCTACACCTTC,CASSLYLGVSGYTF
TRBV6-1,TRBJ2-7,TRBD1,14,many,TGTGCCAGCAGGGAACCGGGACAGGGTTACGAGCAGTACTTC,CASREPGQGYEQYF
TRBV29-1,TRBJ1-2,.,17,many,TGCAGCGTTGAAGATAGCACCACGAAACCAGACTCCTATGGCTACACCTTC,CSVEDSTTKPDSYGYTF
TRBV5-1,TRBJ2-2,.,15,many,TGCGCCAGCAGCGGCGGACGGTCCGGCACCGGGGAGCTGTTTTTT,CASSGGRSGTGELFF
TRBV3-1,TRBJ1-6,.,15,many,TGTGCCAGCAGCCAAGTTGGGGGAAGCAATTCACCCCTCCACTTT,CASSQVGGSNSPLHF